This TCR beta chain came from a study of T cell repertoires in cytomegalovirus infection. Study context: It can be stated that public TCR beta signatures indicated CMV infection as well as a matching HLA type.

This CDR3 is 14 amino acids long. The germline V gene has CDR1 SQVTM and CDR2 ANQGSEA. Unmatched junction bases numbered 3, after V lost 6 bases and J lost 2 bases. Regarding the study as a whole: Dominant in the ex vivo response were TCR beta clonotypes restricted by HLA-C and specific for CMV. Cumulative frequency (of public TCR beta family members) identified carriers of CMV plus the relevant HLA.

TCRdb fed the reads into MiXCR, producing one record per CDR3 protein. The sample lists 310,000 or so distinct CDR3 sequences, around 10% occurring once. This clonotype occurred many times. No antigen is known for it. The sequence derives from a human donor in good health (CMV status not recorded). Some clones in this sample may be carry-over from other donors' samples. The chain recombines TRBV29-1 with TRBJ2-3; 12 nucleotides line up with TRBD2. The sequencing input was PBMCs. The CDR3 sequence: CSVTSGGPTDTQYF. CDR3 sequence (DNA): TGCAGCGTGACTAGCGGGGGCCCCACAGATACGCAGTATTTT.